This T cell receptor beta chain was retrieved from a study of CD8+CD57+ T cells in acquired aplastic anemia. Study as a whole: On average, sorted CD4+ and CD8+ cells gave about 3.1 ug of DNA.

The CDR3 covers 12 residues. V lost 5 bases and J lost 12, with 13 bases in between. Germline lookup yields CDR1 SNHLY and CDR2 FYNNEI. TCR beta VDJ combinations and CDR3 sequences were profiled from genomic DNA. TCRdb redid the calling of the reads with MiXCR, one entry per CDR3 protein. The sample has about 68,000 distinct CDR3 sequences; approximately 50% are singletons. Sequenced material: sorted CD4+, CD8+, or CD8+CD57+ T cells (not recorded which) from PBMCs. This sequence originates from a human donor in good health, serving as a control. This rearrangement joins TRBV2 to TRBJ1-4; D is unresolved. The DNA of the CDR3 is TGTGCCAGCAGTTCTAGAGGACGGGAACTGTTTTTT. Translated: CASSSRGRELFF.